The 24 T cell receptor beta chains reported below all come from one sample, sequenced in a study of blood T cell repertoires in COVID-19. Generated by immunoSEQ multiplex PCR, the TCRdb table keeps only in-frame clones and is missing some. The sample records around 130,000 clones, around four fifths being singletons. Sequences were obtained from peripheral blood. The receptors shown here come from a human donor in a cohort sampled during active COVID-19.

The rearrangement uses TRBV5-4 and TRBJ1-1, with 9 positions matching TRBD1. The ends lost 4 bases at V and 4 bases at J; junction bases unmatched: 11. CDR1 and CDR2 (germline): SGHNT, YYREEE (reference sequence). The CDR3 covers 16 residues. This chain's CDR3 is CASSVITGGAGTEAFF. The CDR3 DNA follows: TGTGCCAGCAGCGTAATCACAGGGGGCGCGGGCACTGAAGCTTTCTTT.

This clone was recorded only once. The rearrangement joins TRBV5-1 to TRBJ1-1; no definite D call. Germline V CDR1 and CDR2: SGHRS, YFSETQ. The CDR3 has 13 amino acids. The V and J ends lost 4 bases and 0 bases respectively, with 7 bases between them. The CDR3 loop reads CASSPQMNTEAFF. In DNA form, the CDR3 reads TGCGCCAGCAGCCCTCAGATGAACACTGAAGCTTTCTTT.

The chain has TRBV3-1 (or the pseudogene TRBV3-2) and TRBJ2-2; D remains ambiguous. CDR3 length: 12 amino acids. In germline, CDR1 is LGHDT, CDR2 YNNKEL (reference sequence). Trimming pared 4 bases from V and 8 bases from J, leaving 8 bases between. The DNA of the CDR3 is TGTGCCAGCAGCCGGGCATCGGGGGAGCTGTTTTTT. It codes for CASSRASGELFF.

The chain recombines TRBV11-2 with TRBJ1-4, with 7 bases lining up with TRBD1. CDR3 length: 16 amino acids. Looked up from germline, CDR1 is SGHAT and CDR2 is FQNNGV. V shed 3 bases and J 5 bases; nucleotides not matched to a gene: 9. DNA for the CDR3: TGTGCCAGCAGCTTGGGGACAGTAATCGGGAATGAAAAACTGTTTTTT. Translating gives CASSLGTVIGNEKLFF.

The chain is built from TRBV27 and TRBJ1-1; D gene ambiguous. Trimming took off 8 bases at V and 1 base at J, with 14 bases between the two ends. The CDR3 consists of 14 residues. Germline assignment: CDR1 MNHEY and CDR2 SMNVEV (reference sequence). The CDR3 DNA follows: TGTGCCAGCCGGTTGGAGCAGACGAACACTGAAGCTTTCTTT. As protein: CASRLEQTNTEAFF.

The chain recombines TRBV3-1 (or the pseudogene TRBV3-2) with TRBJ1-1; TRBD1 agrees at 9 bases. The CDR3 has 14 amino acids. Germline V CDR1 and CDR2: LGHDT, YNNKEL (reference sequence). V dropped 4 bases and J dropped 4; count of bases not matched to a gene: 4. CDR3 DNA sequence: TGTGCCAGCAGCCTTTTACAGGGGGCCACTGAAGCTTTCTTT. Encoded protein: CASSLLQGATEAFF.

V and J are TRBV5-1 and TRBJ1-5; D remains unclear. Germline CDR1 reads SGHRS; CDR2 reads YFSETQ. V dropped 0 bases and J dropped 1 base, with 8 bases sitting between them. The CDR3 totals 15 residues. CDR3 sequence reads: CASSLGSASNQPQHF. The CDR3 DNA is TGCGCCAGCAGCTTGGGTTCAGCGAGCAATCAGCCCCAGCATTTT.

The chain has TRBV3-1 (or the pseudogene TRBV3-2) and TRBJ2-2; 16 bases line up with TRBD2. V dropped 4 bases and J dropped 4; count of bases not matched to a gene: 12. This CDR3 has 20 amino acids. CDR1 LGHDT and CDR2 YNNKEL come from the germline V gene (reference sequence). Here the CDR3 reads CASSRETGTSGGASTGELFF. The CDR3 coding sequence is TGTGCCAGCAGCCGTGAAACCGGGACTAGCGGGGGGGCCAGCACCGGGGAGCTGTTTTTT.

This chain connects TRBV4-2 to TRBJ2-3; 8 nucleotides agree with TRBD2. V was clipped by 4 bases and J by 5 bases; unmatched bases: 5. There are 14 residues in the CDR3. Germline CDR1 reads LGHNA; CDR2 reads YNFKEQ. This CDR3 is CASSRGLVVDTQYF. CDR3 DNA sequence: TGTGCCAGCAGCCGGGGACTAGTTGTAGATACGCAGTATTTT.

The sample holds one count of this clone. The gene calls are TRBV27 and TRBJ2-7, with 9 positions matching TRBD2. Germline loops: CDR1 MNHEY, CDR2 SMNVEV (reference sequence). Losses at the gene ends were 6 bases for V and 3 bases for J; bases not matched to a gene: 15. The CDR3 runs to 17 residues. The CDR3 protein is CASSRGGANYYYYEQYF. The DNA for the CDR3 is TGTGCCAGCAGCCGCGGGGGGGCCAACTACTACTACTACGAGCAGTACTTC.

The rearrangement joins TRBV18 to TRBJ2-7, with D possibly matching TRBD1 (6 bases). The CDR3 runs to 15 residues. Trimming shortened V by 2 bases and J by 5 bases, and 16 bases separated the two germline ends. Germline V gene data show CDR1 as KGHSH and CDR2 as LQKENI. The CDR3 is CASSPGGAGDHEQYF. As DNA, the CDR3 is TGTGCCAGCTCACCAGGGGGAGCAGGGGACCACGAGCAGTACTTC.

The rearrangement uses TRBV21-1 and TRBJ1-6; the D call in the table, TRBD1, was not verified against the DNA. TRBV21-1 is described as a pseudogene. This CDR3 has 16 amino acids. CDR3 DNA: TGTGCCAGCAGTCGCAGGTTACGGAACGATAATTCACCCCTCCACTTT. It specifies CASSRRLRNDNSPLHF.

As DNA, the CDR3 is TGTGCCAGCAGCCCCCGGGACTCTGGAAACACCATATATTTT. Translating gives CASSPRDSGNTIYF. V gene TRBV11-2 combines with J gene TRBJ1-3; no reliable D call. Germline CDR1 and CDR2: SGHAT and FQNNGV. The CDR3 runs 14 residues. The V gene lost 5 bases and the J gene lost 0 bases, with 8 bases spanning the gap.

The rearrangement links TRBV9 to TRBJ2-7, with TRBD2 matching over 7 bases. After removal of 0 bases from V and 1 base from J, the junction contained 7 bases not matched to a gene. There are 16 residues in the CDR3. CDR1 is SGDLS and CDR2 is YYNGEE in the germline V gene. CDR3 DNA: TGTGCCAGCAGCGTAGATCCTAGCGGCCAGTCCTACGAGCAGTACTTC. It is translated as CASSVDPSGQSYEQYF.

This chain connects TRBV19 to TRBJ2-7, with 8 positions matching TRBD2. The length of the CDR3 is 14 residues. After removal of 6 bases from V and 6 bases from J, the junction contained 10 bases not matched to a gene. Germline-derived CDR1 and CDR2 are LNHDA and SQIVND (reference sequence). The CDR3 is CASSRSGAGTEQYF. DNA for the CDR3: TGTGCCAGTAGCCGTAGCGGGGCAGGGACCGAGCAGTACTTC.

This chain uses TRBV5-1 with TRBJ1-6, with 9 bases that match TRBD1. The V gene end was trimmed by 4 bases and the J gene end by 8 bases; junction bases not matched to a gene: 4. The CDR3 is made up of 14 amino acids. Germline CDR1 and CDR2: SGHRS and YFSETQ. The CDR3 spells CASSTDRGDSPLHF. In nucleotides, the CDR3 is TGCGCCAGCAGCACCGACAGGGGGGATTCACCCCTCCACTTT.

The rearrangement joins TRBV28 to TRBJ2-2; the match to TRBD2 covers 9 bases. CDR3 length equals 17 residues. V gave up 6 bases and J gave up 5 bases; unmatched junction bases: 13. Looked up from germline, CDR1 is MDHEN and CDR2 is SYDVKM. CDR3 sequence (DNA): TGTGCCAGCAGGCCCCCGGGCGGGGGGGCCTGGACCGGGGAGCTGTTTTTT. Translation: CASRPPGGGAWTGELFF.

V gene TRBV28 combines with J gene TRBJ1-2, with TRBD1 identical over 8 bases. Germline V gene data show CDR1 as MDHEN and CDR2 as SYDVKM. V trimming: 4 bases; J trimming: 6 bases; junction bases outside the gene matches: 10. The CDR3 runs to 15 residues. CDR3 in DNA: TGTGCCAGCAGTTCAACAGGGGGAAAGGGGGATGGCTACACCTTC. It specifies CASSSTGGKGDGYTF.

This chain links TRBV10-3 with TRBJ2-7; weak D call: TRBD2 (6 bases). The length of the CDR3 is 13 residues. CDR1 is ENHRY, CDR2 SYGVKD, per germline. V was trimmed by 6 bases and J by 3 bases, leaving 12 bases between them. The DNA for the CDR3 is TGTGCCATCAGCGACTGGCGGGACTACGAGCAGTACTTC. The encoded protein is CAISDWRDYEQYF.

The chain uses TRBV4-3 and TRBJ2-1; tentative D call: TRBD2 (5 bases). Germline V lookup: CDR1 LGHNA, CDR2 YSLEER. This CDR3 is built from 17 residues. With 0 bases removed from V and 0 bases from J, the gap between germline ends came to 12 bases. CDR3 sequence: CASSQEGGQSSYNEQFF. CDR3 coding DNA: TGCGCCAGCAGCCAAGAAGGAGGTCAGAGCTCCTACAATGAGCAGTTCTTC.

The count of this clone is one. In DNA form, the CDR3 reads TGTGCCAGCAGACACAGCGACAGGGGAAGTAAAGAGACCCAGTACTTC. Amino acid sequence: CASRHSDRGSKETQYF. The chain recombines TRBV6-6 with TRBJ2-5, with 8 bases lining up with TRBD1. Looked up from germline, CDR1 is MNHNY and CDR2 is SVGAGI (reference sequence). The CDR3 has 16 amino acids. The ends lost 6 bases at V and 3 bases at J; junction bases unmatched: 12.

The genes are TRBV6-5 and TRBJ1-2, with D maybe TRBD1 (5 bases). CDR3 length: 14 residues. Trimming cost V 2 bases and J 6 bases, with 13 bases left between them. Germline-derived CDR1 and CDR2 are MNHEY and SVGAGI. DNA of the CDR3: TGTGCCAGCAGTTACCCTGGCAGGGTTGATGGCTACACCTTC. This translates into CASSYPGRVDGYTF.

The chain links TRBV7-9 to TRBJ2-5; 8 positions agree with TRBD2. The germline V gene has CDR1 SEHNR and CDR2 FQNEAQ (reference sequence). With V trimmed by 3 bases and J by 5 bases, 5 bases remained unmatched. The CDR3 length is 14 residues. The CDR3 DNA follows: TGTGCCAGCAGCTTTGGCGGGGGGTCGGAGACCCAGTACTTC. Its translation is CASSFGGGSETQYF. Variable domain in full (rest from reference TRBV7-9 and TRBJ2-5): DTGVSQNPRHKITKRGQNVTFRCDPISEHNRLYWYRQTLGQGPEFLTYFQNEAQLEKSRLLSDRFSAERPKGSFSTLEIQRTEQGDSAMYLCASSFGGGSETQYFGPGTRLLVL.

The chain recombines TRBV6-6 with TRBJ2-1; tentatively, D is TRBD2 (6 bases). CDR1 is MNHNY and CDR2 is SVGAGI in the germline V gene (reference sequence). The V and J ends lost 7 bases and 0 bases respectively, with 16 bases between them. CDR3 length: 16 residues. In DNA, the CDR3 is TGTGCCAGCAATAAGAGGGACGGGAGCTCCTACAATGAGCAGTTCTTC. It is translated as CASNKRDGSSYNEQFF.